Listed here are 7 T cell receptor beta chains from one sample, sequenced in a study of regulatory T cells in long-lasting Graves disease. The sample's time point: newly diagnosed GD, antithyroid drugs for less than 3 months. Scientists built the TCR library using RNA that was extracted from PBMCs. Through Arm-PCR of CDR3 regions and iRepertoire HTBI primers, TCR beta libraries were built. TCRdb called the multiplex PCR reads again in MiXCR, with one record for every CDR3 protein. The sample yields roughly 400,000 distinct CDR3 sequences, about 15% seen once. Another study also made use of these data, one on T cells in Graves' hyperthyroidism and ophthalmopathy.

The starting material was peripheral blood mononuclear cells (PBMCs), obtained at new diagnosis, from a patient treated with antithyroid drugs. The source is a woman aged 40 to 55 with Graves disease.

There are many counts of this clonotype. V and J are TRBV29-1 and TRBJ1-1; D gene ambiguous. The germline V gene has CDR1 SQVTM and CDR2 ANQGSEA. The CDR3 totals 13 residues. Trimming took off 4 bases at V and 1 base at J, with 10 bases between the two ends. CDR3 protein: CSVVVGKNTEAFF. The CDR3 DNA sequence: TGCAGCGTTGTAGTTGGTAAGAACACTGAAGCTTTCTTT.

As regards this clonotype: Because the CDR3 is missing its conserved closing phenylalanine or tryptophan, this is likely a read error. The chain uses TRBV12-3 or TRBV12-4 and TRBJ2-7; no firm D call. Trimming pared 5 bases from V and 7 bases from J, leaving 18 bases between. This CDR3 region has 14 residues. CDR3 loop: CASSSDPPFWEQYL. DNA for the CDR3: TGTGCCAGCAGTAGTGACCCCCCATTCTGGGAGCAGTACCTC.

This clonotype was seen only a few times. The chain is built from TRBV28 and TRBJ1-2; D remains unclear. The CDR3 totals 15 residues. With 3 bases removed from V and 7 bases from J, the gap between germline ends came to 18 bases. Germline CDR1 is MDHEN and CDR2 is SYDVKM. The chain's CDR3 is CASSFILGPTGGYTF. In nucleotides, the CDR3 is TGTGCCAGCAGTTTTATATTAGGGCCCACGGGTGGCTACACCTTC.

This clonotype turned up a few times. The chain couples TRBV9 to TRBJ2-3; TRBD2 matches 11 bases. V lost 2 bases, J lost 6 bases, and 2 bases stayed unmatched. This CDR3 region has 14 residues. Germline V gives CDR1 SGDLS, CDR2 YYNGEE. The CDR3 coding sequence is TGTGCCAGCAGCGTTAGCGGGAGGGCTGATACGCAGTATTTT. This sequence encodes CASSVSGRADTQYF.

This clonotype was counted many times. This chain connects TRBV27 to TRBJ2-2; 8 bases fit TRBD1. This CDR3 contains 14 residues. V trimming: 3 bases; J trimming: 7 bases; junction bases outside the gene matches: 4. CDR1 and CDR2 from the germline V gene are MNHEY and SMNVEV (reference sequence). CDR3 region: CASSFGQGGGELFF. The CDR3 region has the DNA TGTGCCAGCAGTTTCGGACAGGGCGGCGGGGAGCTGTTTTTT.

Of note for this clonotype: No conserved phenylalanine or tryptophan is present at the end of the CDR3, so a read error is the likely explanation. CDR3 bases: TGTGCCAGCAGCCAGCTTGCGGGGACGGTTAATGAGCAGTTCTTG. This encodes CASSQLAGTVNEQFL. V usage is TRBV4-1 and J usage is TRBJ2-1; D is perhaps TRBD2 (6 bases). The CDR3 has 15 residues. Germline CDR1 MGHRA, CDR2 YSYEKL.

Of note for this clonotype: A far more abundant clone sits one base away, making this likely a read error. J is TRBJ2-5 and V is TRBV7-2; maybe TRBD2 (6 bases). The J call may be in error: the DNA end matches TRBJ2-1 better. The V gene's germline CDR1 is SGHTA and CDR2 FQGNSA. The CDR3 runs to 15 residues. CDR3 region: CASSFPGELYNEQFF. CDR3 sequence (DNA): TGTGCCAGCAGCTTTCCGGGAGAGTTGTACAATGAGCAGTTCTTC.